This T cell receptor (beta chain) was documented in a study of cytomegalovirus exposure and HLA in healthy donors. Study overall: Of all 400 or so donors who were genotyped, about 80% belonged to the Caucasian-associated ancestry cluster. The study's findings and limits: Previously analyzed data showed that most TCR beta V segments were productive at a frequency of about 87% or about 30%. Relative to equally common others, HLA-associated TCR beta chains showed greater clonal expansion in a later analysis. The authors later found TCR association rates varying by HLA locus, with DRB1 most and HLA-C fewest.

Researchers ran the PCR with 60 Vbeta and 13 Jbeta primers. The repertoire was sequenced with immunoSEQ multiplex PCR; TCRdb's copy has only in-frame clones and lacks some. The sample comprises 93,000 or so clones, 84% of which are singletons, and 5.5% to 6.5% rests with the top ten. This CDR3 spans 14 amino acids. The germline gives CDR1 MGHRA, CDR2 YSYEKL. V shed 2 bases and J 3 bases; nucleotides not matched to a gene: 1. Regarding this clone: As yet, its antigen is unknown.

The sequencing sample was made of PBMCs. The sequence was collected from a woman between 18 and 30 years old in good health and CMV-seropositive. This chain joins TRBV4-1 and TRBJ2-5; 9 bases are a match to TRBD2. The CDR3 loop reads CASSQRLAEETQYF. The DNA for the CDR3 is TGCGCCAGCAGCCAACGACTAGCGGAAGAGACCCAGTACTTC.